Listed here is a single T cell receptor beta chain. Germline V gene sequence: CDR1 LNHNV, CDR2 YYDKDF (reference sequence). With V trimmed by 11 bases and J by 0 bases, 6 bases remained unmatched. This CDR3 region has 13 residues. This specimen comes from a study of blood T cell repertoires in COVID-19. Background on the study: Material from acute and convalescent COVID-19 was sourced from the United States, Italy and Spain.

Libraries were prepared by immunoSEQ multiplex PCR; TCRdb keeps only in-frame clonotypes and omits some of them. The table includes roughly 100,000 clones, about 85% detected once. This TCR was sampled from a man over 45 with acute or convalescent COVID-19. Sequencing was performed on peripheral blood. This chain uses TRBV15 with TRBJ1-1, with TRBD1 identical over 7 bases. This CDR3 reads CACRGDMNTEAFF. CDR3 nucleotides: TGTGCCTGCAGGGGGGACATGAACACTGAAGCTTTCTTT.